This T cell receptor (beta chain) was identified in a study of blood T cells in healthy people across ages. Study findings and constraints: Researchers said unsorted PBMCs prevented a conclusive naive versus antigen-experienced comparison.

Per germline, CDR1 DFQATT and CDR2 SNEGSKA (reference sequence). With 3 bases clipped from V and 5 bases from J, the junction kept 9 bases outside the gene matches. This CDR3 is 15 amino acids long. This clonotype was counted many times. The antigen is undetermined. Sample-barcoded 5' priming and a J-beta primer mix drove a second PCR of roughly 7 to 11 cycles. Through a template-switch adaptor with 12 random nucleotides, each cDNA molecule received a tag. TCRdb used MiXCR to reprocess the 5' RACE reads, holding one entry per CDR3 protein. The sample contains under 850,000 distinct CDR3 sequences, 35% to 40% of which appear only once.

Sequenced input: blood. The chain has TRBV20-1 and TRBJ2-3; TRBD2 agrees at 9 bases. This receptor was obtained from a man between 18 and 35 years old in good health. This chain's CDR3 is CSASLNSGGRDTQYF. Written as DNA, the CDR3 is TGCAGTGCTAGCCTAAATAGCGGGGGAAGAGATACGCAGTATTTT.